The rows below give T cell receptor beta chains drawn from one sample of a study of cytomegalovirus exposure and HLA in healthy donors. TCRdb keeps only in-frame clones here, not all; method: immunoSEQ multiplex PCR. Of some 180,000 clones listed, about 13% were seen once; the top ten hold about 7.8%. The sequencing input was PBMCs. The source of these receptors is a middle-aged man in good health and CMV-seropositive. The CDR3 runs from the conserved cysteine through the conserved F or W. Each record gives: J gene, V gene, D gene, clone size, CDR3 protein, CDR3 DNA. A D gene is named only where the DNA matches it firmly. Where a row states a size, it is once, few, many or the class of an expanded clone; other rows omit it.

J: TRBJ2-3; V: TRBV27; D: .; size: .; CDR3: CASTLAGGYTDTQYF; DNA: TGTGCCAGCACCCTAGCTGGGGGCTACACAGATACGCAGTATTTT
J: TRBJ1-3; V: TRBV7-2; D: .; size: .; CDR3: CASSPPLKADSGNTIYF; DNA: TGTGCCAGCAGCCCGCCCCTAAAGGCGGACTCTGGAAACACCATATATTTT
J: TRBJ1-1; V: TRBV7-9; D: .; size: .; CDR3: CASIIDSLMNTEAFF; DNA: TGTGCCAGCATCATTGACAGCCTCATGAACACTGAAGCTTTCTTT
J: TRBJ1-1; V: TRBV2; D: .; size: .; CDR3: CASKFPLGGGTEAFF; DNA: TGTGCCAGCAAATTCCCTCTGGGGGGGGGCACTGAAGCTTTCTTT
J: TRBJ1-4; V: TRBV7-2; D: .; size: .; CDR3: CASSLSMAPNEKLFF; DNA: TGTGCCAGCAGCTTAAGTATGGCCCCTAATGAAAAACTGTTTTTT
J: TRBJ2-3; V: TRBV5-6; D: .; size: .; CDR3: CASSLGHRTDTQYF; DNA: TGTGCCAGCAGCTTGGGACACCGCACAGATACGCAGTATTTT
J: TRBJ1-1; V: TRBV5-6; D: .; size: few; CDR3: CASSFSRNTEAFF; DNA: TGTGCCAGCAGCTTTAGCAGGAACACTGAAGCTTTCTTT
J: TRBJ1-1; V: TRBV19; D: .; size: .; CDR3: CASSSQIGGYTEAFF; DNA: TGTGCCAGTAGTTCCCAGATCGGCGGGTACACTGAAGCTTTCTTT
J: TRBJ2-5; V: TRBV18; D: .; size: few; CDR3: CASSRDIQETQYF; DNA: TGTGCCAGCTCAAGGGACATTCAAGAGACCCAGTACTTC
J: TRBJ2-1; V: TRBV10-3; D: TRBD2; size: few; CDR3: CAISPGLAGAYNEQFF; DNA: TGTGCCATCAGCCCGGGACTAGCGGGGGCATACAATGAGCAGTTCTTC
J: TRBJ1-2; V: TRBV7-8; D: .; size: few; CDR3: CASSLAYRKIDGYTF; DNA: TGTGCCAGCAGCTTAGCCTACAGGAAGATTGATGGCTACACCTTC
J: TRBJ2-1; V: TRBV9; D: .; size: few; CDR3: CASSVGGGLAYNEQFF; DNA: TGTGCCAGCAGCGTAGGCGGGGGCTTAGCCTACAATGAGCAGTTCTTC
J: TRBJ1-3; V: TRBV14; D: .; size: .; CDR3: CASSFRQASGNTIYF; DNA: TGTGCCAGCAGCTTCCGACAGGCCTCAGGGAACACCATATATTTT
J: TRBJ1-2; V: TRBV4-3; D: .; size: .; CDR3: CASSQDSGNYGYTF; DNA: TGCGCCAGCAGCCAAGATTCGGGTAACTATGGCTACACCTTC
J: TRBJ1-5; V: TRBV18; D: .; size: .; CDR3: CASSPQPGLDNQPQHF; DNA: TGTGCCAGCTCACCCCAGCCAGGCCTTGACAATCAGCCCCAGCATTTT
J: TRBJ2-1; V: TRBV4-1; D: TRBD1; size: .; CDR3: CASSRGQGVEQFF; DNA: TGCGCCAGCAGCCGGGGACAGGGGGTTGAGCAGTTCTTC
J: TRBJ1-2; V: TRBV6-6; D: .; size: few; CDR3: CASSYSGEVYGYTF; DNA: TGTGCCAGCAGTTACTCGGGGGAGGTCTATGGCTACACCTTC
J: TRBJ2-5; V: TRBV6-1; D: .; size: few; CDR3: CASSEYGEGLYKRTQYF; DNA: TGTGCCAGCAGTGAATACGGTGAGGGCCTGTACAAGAGAACCCAGTACTTC
J: TRBJ2-1; V: TRBV5-1; D: TRBD2; size: few; CDR3: CASSSKTSGGADEQFF; DNA: TGCGCCAGCAGCTCGAAGACTAGCGGGGGGGCCGATGAGCAGTTCTTC
J: TRBJ2-1; V: TRBV18; D: TRBD2; size: few; CDR3: CASSPSGVAGGNEQFF; DNA: TGTGCCAGCTCACCATCAGGCGTAGCGGGGGGCAATGAGCAGTTCTTC
J: TRBJ2-2; V: TRBV7-2; D: TRBD1; size: few; CDR3: CASSLSGTGRTGELFF; DNA: TGTGCCAGCAGCTTAAGTGGGACAGGGAGAACCGGGGAGCTGTTTTTT
J: TRBJ2-7; V: TRBV5-1; D: .; size: .; CDR3: CASSPGDFPPYEQYF; DNA: TGCGCCAGCAGCCCCGGGGACTTTCCTCCCTACGAGCAGTACTTC
J: TRBJ1-1; V: TRBV19; D: TRBD1; size: few; CDR3: CASSIGPTGVGTEAFF; DNA: TGTGCCAGTAGTATAGGCCCCACAGGGGTTGGGACTGAAGCTTTCTTT
J: TRBJ2-7; V: TRBV6-1; D: TRBD2; size: .; CDR3: CASNGGGISCEQYF; DNA: TGTGCCAGCAATGGCGGGGGAATCTCCTGCGAGCAGTACTTC
J: TRBJ1-5; V: TRBV7-9; D: .; size: .; CDR3: CASSLTASQPQHF; DNA: TGTGCCAGCAGCTTAACAGCATCGCAGCCCCAGCATTTT
J: TRBJ2-1; V: TRBV18; D: .; size: .; CDR3: CASSPSLNEQFF; DNA: TGTGCCAGCTCACCAAGCTTAAATGAGCAGTTCTTC
J: TRBJ2-2; V: TRBV7-2; D: .; size: few; CDR3: CARSLIPGGELFF; DNA: TGTGCCAGAAGCTTAATTCCGGGCGGGGAGCTGTTTTTT
J: TRBJ2-3; V: TRBV2; D: TRBD2; size: .; CDR3: CASSEEAGGRTDTQYF; DNA: TGTGCCAGCAGTGAAGAGGCGGGGGGGAGGACAGATACGCAGTATTTT
J: TRBJ2-7; V: TRBV30; D: .; size: .; CDR3: CACWEDSYEQYF; DNA: TGTGCCTGTTGGGAGGACTCCTACGAGCAGTACTTC
J: TRBJ2-5; V: TRBV5-1; D: .; size: .; CDR3: CASSLPSLETQYF; DNA: TGCGCCAGCAGCTTACCCAGTCTAGAGACCCAGTACTTC
J: TRBJ2-1; V: TRBV18; D: TRBD1; size: .; CDR3: CASSASTGGRDEQFF; DNA: TGTGCCAGCTCAGCCTCGACAGGGGGGAGGGATGAGCAGTTCTTC
J: TRBJ2-1; V: TRBV7-8; D: .; size: .; CDR3: CASSLVPGYNEQFF; DNA: TGTGCCAGCAGCTTAGTTCCAGGATACAATGAGCAGTTCTTC
J: TRBJ1-4; V: TRBV5-4; D: .; size: .; CDR3: CASSLRGAKANEKLFF; DNA: TGTGCCAGCAGCTTACGGGGGGCTAAGGCTAATGAAAAACTGTTTTTT
J: TRBJ2-1; V: TRBV6-6; D: .; size: few; CDR3: CASSFAPLGEQFF; DNA: TGTGCCAGCAGCTTTGCCCCCCTAGGTGAGCAGTTCTTC
J: TRBJ1-1; V: TRBV15; D: .; size: .; CDR3: CATSREEQGDEAFF; DNA: TGTGCCACCAGCAGAGAGGAACAGGGTGATGAAGCTTTCTTT
J: TRBJ1-2; V: TRBV19; D: TRBD1; size: few; CDR3: CASSPIGQDIYGYTF; DNA: TGTGCCAGTAGCCCCATCGGACAGGATATATATGGCTACACCTTC
J: TRBJ2-3; V: TRBV11-3; D: TRBD1; size: many; CDR3: CASSVTGGADTQYF; DNA: TGTGCCAGCAGCGTTACAGGGGGCGCAGATACGCAGTATTTT
J: TRBJ2-3; V: TRBV5-1; D: .; size: .; CDR3: CASSLEAAGTFSDTQYF; DNA: TGCGCCAGCAGCTTGGAGGCCGCGGGAACTTTCTCAGATACGCAGTATTTT
J: TRBJ2-2; V: TRBV7-9; D: .; size: .; CDR3: CASSHRTGANTGELFF; DNA: TGTGCCAGCAGCCACCGCACAGGAGCGAACACCGGGGAGCTGTTTTTT
J: TRBJ2-7; V: TRBV5-6; D: .; size: .; CDR3: CASSLTGTYEQYF; DNA: TGTGCCAGCAGCCTGACAGGAACCTACGAGCAGTACTTC
J: TRBJ2-3; V: TRBV7-2; D: .; size: .; CDR3: CASSLLVIQGFTDTQYF; DNA: TGTGCCAGCAGCTTACTGGTCATACAGGGTTTTACAGATACGCAGTATTTT
J: TRBJ1-3; V: TRBV19; D: .; size: few; CDR3: CASSQVAHTIYF; DNA: TGTGCCAGTAGTCAAGTGGCACACACCATATATTTT
J: TRBJ2-5; V: TRBV9; D: TRBD2; size: few; CDR3: CASSVGNSGGMETQYF; DNA: TGTGCCAGCAGCGTAGGAAATAGCGGGGGGATGGAGACCCAGTACTTC
J: TRBJ1-1; V: TRBV5-1; D: .; size: few; CDR3: CASSLGGPEVGTEAFF; DNA: TGCGCCAGCAGCTTGGGGGGCCCTGAGGTCGGCACTGAAGCTTTCTTT
J: TRBJ1-5; V: TRBV18; D: .; size: .; CDR3: CASSGAGPQHF; DNA: TGTGCCAGCTCAGGGGCTGGGCCCCAGCATTTT
J: TRBJ1-5; V: TRBV19; D: .; size: .; CDR3: CASSIPGYNQPQHF; DNA: TGTGCCAGTAGTATACCGGGGTACAATCAGCCCCAGCATTTT
J: TRBJ2-6; V: TRBV6-4; D: TRBD1; size: .; CDR3: CASSPGTAFSGANVLTF; DNA: TGTGCCAGCTCTCCCGGGACAGCGTTCTCTGGGGCCAACGTCCTGACTTTC
J: TRBJ2-3; V: TRBV5-8; D: .; size: few; CDR3: CASSLRQVRAQYF; DNA: TGTGCCAGCAGCTTAAGACAGGTTAGAGCGCAGTATTTT
J: TRBJ2-2; V: TRBV9; D: .; size: .; CDR3: CASSATTRMDGELFF; DNA: TGTGCCAGCAGCGCGACTACCCGGATGGACGGGGAGCTGTTTTTT
J: TRBJ2-5; V: TRBV29-1; D: .; size: few; CDR3: CSVGTLEGRETQYF; DNA: TGCAGCGTCGGTACTCTAGAGGGGAGGGAGACCCAGTACTTC
J: TRBJ1-1; V: TRBV5-1; D: .; size: .; CDR3: CASTSRGGFTEAFF; DNA: TGCGCCAGCACTTCCAGGGGAGGGTTTACTGAAGCTTTCTTT
J: TRBJ2-7; V: TRBV7-9; D: TRBD1; size: few; CDR3: CASRLDRAKDEQYF; DNA: TGTGCCAGCAGACTGGACAGGGCGAAGGACGAGCAGTACTTC